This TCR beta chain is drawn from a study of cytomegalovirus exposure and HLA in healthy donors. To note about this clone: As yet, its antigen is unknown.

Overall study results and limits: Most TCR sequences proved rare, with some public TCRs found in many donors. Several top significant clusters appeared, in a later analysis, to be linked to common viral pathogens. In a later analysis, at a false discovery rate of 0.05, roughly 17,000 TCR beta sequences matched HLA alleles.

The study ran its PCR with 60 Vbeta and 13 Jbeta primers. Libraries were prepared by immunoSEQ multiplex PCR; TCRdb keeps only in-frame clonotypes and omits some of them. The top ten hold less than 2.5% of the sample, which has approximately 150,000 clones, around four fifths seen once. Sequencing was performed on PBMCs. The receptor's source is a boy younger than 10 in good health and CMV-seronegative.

The CDR3 DNA reads TGTGCCAGCAGCCGGGACACGAACACTGAAGCTTTCTTT. Translation: CASSRDTNTEAFF. V gene TRBV7-9 combines with J gene TRBJ1-1, with TRBD1 as a possible D gene (6 bases). Germline V lookup: CDR1 SEHNR, CDR2 FQNEAQ (reference sequence). The CDR3 has 13 residues. Trimming stripped 5 bases from V and 1 base from J, with 8 bases between. Complete variable domain (other parts from reference TRBV7-9 and TRBJ1-1): DTGVSQNPRHKITKRGQNVTFRCDPISEHNRLYWYRQTLGQGPEFLTYFQNEAQLEKSRLLSDRFSAERPKGSFSTLEIQRTEQGDSAMYLCASSRDTNTEAFFGQGTRLTVV.